This is a list of T cell receptor beta chains from one sample in a study of cytomegalovirus exposure and HLA in healthy donors. Only in-frame clones appear in the TCRdb table, and some are missing; sequencing was by immunoSEQ multiplex PCR. The data contain around 200,000 clones, about three quarters of them singletons. The material sequenced was PBMCs. Receptors originate from a female donor in good health and CMV-seronegative. The CDR3 runs from the conserved cysteine through the conserved F or W. Each record gives: J gene, V gene, D gene, clone size, CDR3 DNA, CDR3 protein. A D gene is named only where the DNA matches it firmly. Where a row states a size, it is once, few, many or the class of an expanded clone; other rows omit it.

j_call: TRBJ1-2
v_call: TRBV6-1
d_call: -
clone_size: -
cdr3_nt: TGTGCCAGCACGTGGGGAGGGCGCATCTATGGCTACACCTTC
cdr3_aa: CASTWGGRIYGYTF

j_call: TRBJ1-3
v_call: TRBV2
d_call: -
clone_size: -
cdr3_nt: TGTGCCAGCAGTGAACAGGTTGGGGAGGCTGGAAACACCATATATTTT
cdr3_aa: CASSEQVGEAGNTIYF

j_call: TRBJ2-7
v_call: TRBV19
d_call: -
clone_size: -
cdr3_nt: TGTGCCAGTAGTAAAACGGGGATGTACGAGCAGTACTTC
cdr3_aa: CASSKTGMYEQYF

j_call: TRBJ2-3
v_call: TRBV7-3
d_call: TRBD2
clone_size: -
cdr3_nt: TGTGCCAGCAGCTTTTTACCTAGCGGTAGGGATACGCAGTATTTT
cdr3_aa: CASSFLPSGRDTQYF

j_call: TRBJ2-7
v_call: TRBV5-4
d_call: TRBD2
clone_size: -
cdr3_nt: TGTGCCAGCAGCTTGTGGGGGACTAGCGGGACAGGTGAGCAGTACTTC
cdr3_aa: CASSLWGTSGTGEQYF

j_call: TRBJ2-1
v_call: TRBV4-1
d_call: TRBD2
clone_size: -
cdr3_nt: TGCGCCAGCAGCCCCAGAGAACTAGCGGGGGGCCAGGAGCAGTTCTTC
cdr3_aa: CASSPRELAGGQEQFF

j_call: TRBJ1-6
v_call: TRBV21-1
d_call: -
clone_size: -
cdr3_nt: TGTGCCAGCAGCAAAGTACCCGACCAAGACGGGCGGGCATCACCCCTCCACTTT
cdr3_aa: CASSKVPDQDGRASPLHF

j_call: TRBJ2-3
v_call: TRBV28
d_call: TRBD1
clone_size: -
cdr3_nt: TGTGCCAGCAGTGACCCGGACAGGAACACAGATACGCAGTATTTT
cdr3_aa: CASSDPDRNTDTQYF

j_call: TRBJ1-2
v_call: TRBV29-1
d_call: -
clone_size: -
cdr3_nt: TGCAGCGTTGAAGATCTCAATACCCGCGGTGGCTACACCTTC
cdr3_aa: CSVEDLNTRGGYTF

j_call: TRBJ2-7
v_call: TRBV7-2
d_call: -
clone_size: -
cdr3_nt: TGTGCCAGCACGCCCGGGGTGGAGGCCGAGCAGTACTTC
cdr3_aa: CASTPGVEAEQYF

j_call: TRBJ1-2
v_call: TRBV4-3
d_call: -
clone_size: -
cdr3_nt: TGCGCCAGCAGCCAAGGACAGCAATTAAATAACTATGGCTACACCTTC
cdr3_aa: CASSQGQQLNNYGYTF

j_call: TRBJ1-4
v_call: TRBV6-1
d_call: -
clone_size: few
cdr3_nt: TGTGCCAGCAGAAAACAGGGTAGGAAAGAAAAACTGTTTTTT
cdr3_aa: CASRKQGRKEKLFF

j_call: TRBJ2-7
v_call: TRBV19
d_call: -
clone_size: -
cdr3_nt: TGTGCCAGTAGTAGCCGGGAGCAACTCTCCTACGAGCAGTACTTC
cdr3_aa: CASSSREQLSYEQYF

j_call: TRBJ1-1
v_call: TRBV28
d_call: -
clone_size: -
cdr3_nt: TGTGCCAGCAGTTTATCCCGGGACATTTGGATGAACACTGAAGCTTTCTTT
cdr3_aa: CASSLSRDIWMNTEAFF

j_call: TRBJ1-2
v_call: TRBV11-2
d_call: -
clone_size: -
cdr3_nt: TGTGCCAGCAGCTTAAGCGGAGGGAGCTATGGCTACACCTTC
cdr3_aa: CASSLSGGSYGYTF

j_call: TRBJ1-5
v_call: TRBV2
d_call: -
clone_size: -
cdr3_nt: TGTGCCAGCAGCTTCGTCCTTTCGGATCAGCCCCAGCATTTT
cdr3_aa: CASSFVLSDQPQHF

j_call: TRBJ1-2
v_call: TRBV7-3
d_call: TRBD1
clone_size: -
cdr3_nt: TGTGCCAGCAGCCCGGACAGGGAAAACTATGGCTACACCTTC
cdr3_aa: CASSPDRENYGYTF

j_call: TRBJ2-7
v_call: TRBV11-2
d_call: -
clone_size: -
cdr3_nt: TGTGCCAGCAGCCTACTCAACGAGCAGTACTTC
cdr3_aa: CASSLLNEQYF

j_call: TRBJ2-7
v_call: TRBV2
d_call: -
clone_size: -
cdr3_nt: TGTGCCAGCAGTGCCTACTACGAGCAGTACTTC
cdr3_aa: CASSAYYEQYF

j_call: TRBJ1-2
v_call: TRBV7-3
d_call: -
clone_size: -
cdr3_nt: TGTGCCAGCAACCTACAGGGAACCAATGGCTACACCTTC
cdr3_aa: CASNLQGTNGYTF

j_call: TRBJ2-5
v_call: TRBV2
d_call: TRBD2
clone_size: -
cdr3_nt: TGTGCCAGCAGTGAAGCAACTGGAGCGGGAGAGTTAGAGACCCAGTACTTC
cdr3_aa: CASSEATGAGELETQYF

j_call: TRBJ2-7
v_call: TRBV6-5
d_call: -
clone_size: -
cdr3_nt: TGTGCCAGCAGTTTTTCACAGGAAACTCCCTACGAGCAGTACTTC
cdr3_aa: CASSFSQETPYEQYF

j_call: TRBJ1-2
v_call: TRBV7-9
d_call: -
clone_size: few
cdr3_nt: TGTGCCAGCAGCTTACTGGGGACAAACTATGGCTACACCTTC
cdr3_aa: CASSLLGTNYGYTF

j_call: TRBJ1-2
v_call: TRBV5-4
d_call: TRBD1
clone_size: few
cdr3_nt: TGTGCCAGCAGCTTGGTCTCAGGGGGCGGCTACACCTTC
cdr3_aa: CASSLVSGGGYTF

j_call: TRBJ2-3
v_call: TRBV5-1
d_call: -
clone_size: -
cdr3_nt: TGCGCCAGCAGCCTTACAGATACGCAGTATTTT
cdr3_aa: CASSLTDTQYF

j_call: TRBJ1-1
v_call: TRBV7-3
d_call: -
clone_size: -
cdr3_nt: TGTGCCAGCAGCTTAACCTACAGGGTAGGAAACACTGAAGCTTTCTTT
cdr3_aa: CASSLTYRVGNTEAFF

j_call: TRBJ1-5
v_call: TRBV28
d_call: -
clone_size: -
cdr3_nt: TGTGCCAGCAGTCGCAGGGACTATCAGCCCCAGCATTTT
cdr3_aa: CASSRRDYQPQHF

j_call: TRBJ1-1
v_call: TRBV30
d_call: -
clone_size: -
cdr3_nt: TGTGCCTGGAGTGTGGTCCAGGGCGTAACTGAAGCTTTCTTT
cdr3_aa: CAWSVVQGVTEAFF

j_call: TRBJ1-1
v_call: TRBV7-8
d_call: TRBD1
clone_size: -
cdr3_nt: TGTGCCAGCAGCTTAACCGGGACAGGGGGACGCACTGAAGCTTTCTTT
cdr3_aa: CASSLTGTGGRTEAFF

j_call: TRBJ2-5
v_call: TRBV10-3
d_call: TRBD2
clone_size: -
cdr3_nt: TGTGCCATCTCACTAGCGGGGGGGGTGGAGACCCAGTACTTC
cdr3_aa: CAISLAGGVETQYF

j_call: TRBJ1-1
v_call: TRBV30
d_call: -
clone_size: -
cdr3_nt: TGTGCCTGGAATTCGGGGATAGGCACTGAAGCTTTCTTT
cdr3_aa: CAWNSGIGTEAFF

j_call: TRBJ1-5
v_call: TRBV7-6
d_call: -
clone_size: -
cdr3_nt: TGTGCCAGCAGCTTAGCAGGGGGGGGTCGGGGTCAGCCCCAGCATTTT
cdr3_aa: CASSLAGGGRGQPQHF

j_call: TRBJ2-4
v_call: TRBV6-7
d_call: -
clone_size: -
cdr3_nt: TGTGCCAGCAGTCAACCCCCATCGTGGAGTTTCAAAAACATTCAGTACTTC
cdr3_aa: CASSQPPSWSFKNIQYF

j_call: TRBJ1-5
v_call: TRBV28
d_call: -
clone_size: -
cdr3_nt: TGTGCCAGCCTACCTGGCAAGGGGCGAATGAGCAATCAGCCCCAGCATTTT
cdr3_aa: CASLPGKGRMSNQPQHF

j_call: TRBJ1-2
v_call: TRBV6-6
d_call: -
clone_size: -
cdr3_nt: TGTGCCAGCATGGAGGGAGGTGGGACCCATGGCTACACCTTC
cdr3_aa: CASMEGGGTHGYTF

j_call: TRBJ2-7
v_call: TRBV28
d_call: TRBD1
clone_size: -
cdr3_nt: TGTGCCAGCGGACAGGGTGCCTACGAGCAGTACTTC
cdr3_aa: CASGQGAYEQYF

j_call: TRBJ1-2
v_call: TRBV25-1
d_call: TRBD1
clone_size: few
cdr3_nt: TGTGCCAGCAGTGCCTTCGGGACAGGGGGCGACTATGGCTACACCTTC
cdr3_aa: CASSAFGTGGDYGYTF

j_call: TRBJ2-2
v_call: TRBV15
d_call: -
clone_size: -
cdr3_nt: TGTGCCACCAGCCGATATCTCCCTAGCCCCGGCCCCCCCGGGGAGCTGTTTTTT
cdr3_aa: CATSRYLPSPGPPGELFF

j_call: TRBJ2-7
v_call: TRBV2
d_call: TRBD2
clone_size: -
cdr3_nt: TGTGCCAGCTTGGGACTAGCGGGAGTAATCTCCTACGAGCAGTACTTC
cdr3_aa: CASLGLAGVISYEQYF

j_call: TRBJ1-2
v_call: TRBV30
d_call: TRBD1
clone_size: few
cdr3_nt: TGTGCCTGGAACGATGGGACAGGGGGAGGCTACACCTTC
cdr3_aa: CAWNDGTGGGYTF

j_call: TRBJ2-5
v_call: TRBV6-5
d_call: -
clone_size: few
cdr3_nt: TGTGCCAGCAGTTACTCAGGAGCGGGCCAAGAGACCCAGTACTTC
cdr3_aa: CASSYSGAGQETQYF

j_call: TRBJ2-1
v_call: TRBV5-4
d_call: TRBD1
clone_size: -
cdr3_nt: TGTGCCAGCAGCTGGGACAGGGGTGTGAAGAATGAGCAGTTCTTC
cdr3_aa: CASSWDRGVKNEQFF

j_call: TRBJ2-7
v_call: TRBV2
d_call: -
clone_size: once
cdr3_nt: TGTGCCAGCAGTGAAGTCGAGAGCTCCTACGAGCAGTACTTC
cdr3_aa: CASSEVESSYEQYF

j_call: TRBJ2-3
v_call: TRBV11-3
d_call: TRBD1
clone_size: few
cdr3_nt: TGTGCCAGCAGTAGAGGGGGCAACACAGATACGCAGTATTTT
cdr3_aa: CASSRGGNTDTQYF

j_call: TRBJ2-2
v_call: TRBV5-6
d_call: TRBD1
clone_size: -
cdr3_nt: TGTGCCAGTCGCCTTATGGACAGGGCACCCGGGGAGCTGTTTTTT
cdr3_aa: CASRLMDRAPGELFF

j_call: TRBJ2-5
v_call: TRBV7-9
d_call: TRBD1
clone_size: -
cdr3_nt: TGTGCCAGCAGCACAGGACAGGGCCAAGAGACCCAGTACTTC
cdr3_aa: CASSTGQGQETQYF

j_call: TRBJ2-1
v_call: TRBV4-3
d_call: -
clone_size: -
cdr3_nt: TGCGCCAGCAGCCAAGATTCATCCGGGGGTCTCTACAATGAGCAGTTCTTC
cdr3_aa: CASSQDSSGGLYNEQFF

j_call: TRBJ2-3
v_call: TRBV7-2
d_call: -
clone_size: -
cdr3_nt: TGTGCCAGCAGCACGACAGTATTTGGAGATACGCAGTATTTT
cdr3_aa: CASSTTVFGDTQYF

j_call: TRBJ1-5
v_call: TRBV7-6
d_call: TRBD1
clone_size: -
cdr3_nt: TGTGCCAGCAGCCCAGGGACAGGGGCCCAGCCCCAGCATTTT
cdr3_aa: CASSPGTGAQPQHF

j_call: TRBJ2-3
v_call: TRBV5-6
d_call: TRBD1
clone_size: -
cdr3_nt: TGTGCCAGCAGCTCCGGGACAGGGAGCACAGATACGCAGTATTTT
cdr3_aa: CASSSGTGSTDTQYF

j_call: TRBJ2-2
v_call: TRBV9
d_call: -
clone_size: -
cdr3_nt: TGTGCCAGCAGCGTAGTCGGTAACACCGGGGAGCTGTTTTTT
cdr3_aa: CASSVVGNTGELFF

j_call: TRBJ1-2
v_call: TRBV6-1
d_call: TRBD1
clone_size: once
cdr3_nt: TGTGCCAGCAGTGAAGCGGGGACAGGGGCCTATGGCTACACCTTC
cdr3_aa: CASSEAGTGAYGYTF

j_call: TRBJ2-1
v_call: TRBV6-1
d_call: TRBD2
clone_size: -
cdr3_nt: TGTGCCAGCACAACCGGGACTAGCGGGATCTATGAGCAGTTCTTC
cdr3_aa: CASTTGTSGIYEQFF

j_call: TRBJ1-1
v_call: TRBV28
d_call: -
clone_size: -
cdr3_nt: TGTGCCAGCCATCCCACAGCTAACACTGAAGCTTTCTTT
cdr3_aa: CASHPTANTEAFF